This T cell receptor beta chain was captured by sequencing in a study of prognosis after radiotherapy for stage I lung cancer. About the study: In this cohort, no one received concurrent therapy with stereotactic body radiotherapy.

The genomic DNA TCR beta CDR3 region underwent two rounds of multiplex PCR. The first PCR round targeted every TRBV and TRBJ gene with specific primers. TCRdb used MiXCR to reprocess the multiplex PCR reads, holding one entry per CDR3 protein. The sample has 30,000 to 40,000 distinct CDR3 sequences, 32% seen once. V gave up 5 bases and J gave up 0 bases, with 10 bases separating them. Germline V lookup: CDR1 PRHDT, CDR2 FYEKMQ (reference sequence). The CDR3 consists of 14 residues. This TCR came from a donor over 45 with non-small cell lung cancer. The specimen was PBMCs, collected before or after stereotactic body radiation therapy (not recorded which). The chain joins TRBV13 to TRBJ1-1; a possible D gene is TRBD1 (5 bases). CDR3 sequence (DNA): TGTGCCAGCAGCAGGGGAGGGATGAACACTGAAGCTTTCTTT. Translated, it gives CASSRGGMNTEAFF.